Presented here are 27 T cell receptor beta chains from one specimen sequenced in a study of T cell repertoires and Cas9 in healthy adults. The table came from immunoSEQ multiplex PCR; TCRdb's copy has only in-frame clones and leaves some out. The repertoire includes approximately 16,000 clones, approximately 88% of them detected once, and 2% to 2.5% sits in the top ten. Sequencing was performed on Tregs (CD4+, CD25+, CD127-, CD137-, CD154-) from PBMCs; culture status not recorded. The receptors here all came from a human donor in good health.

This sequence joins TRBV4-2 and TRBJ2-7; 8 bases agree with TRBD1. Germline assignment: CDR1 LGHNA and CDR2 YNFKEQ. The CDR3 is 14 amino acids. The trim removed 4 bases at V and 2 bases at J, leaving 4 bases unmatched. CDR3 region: CASSRLDRAYEQYF. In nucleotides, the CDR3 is TGTGCCAGCAGCCGTTTGGACAGGGCCTACGAGCAGTACTTC.

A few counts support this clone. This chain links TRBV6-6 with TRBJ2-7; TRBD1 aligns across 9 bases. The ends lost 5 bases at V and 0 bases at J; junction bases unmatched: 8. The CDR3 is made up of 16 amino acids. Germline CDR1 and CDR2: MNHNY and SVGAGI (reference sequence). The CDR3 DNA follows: TGTGCCAGCAGTACTAACAGGGGGCGAGGCTCCTACGAGCAGTACTTC. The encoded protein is CASSTNRGRGSYEQYF.

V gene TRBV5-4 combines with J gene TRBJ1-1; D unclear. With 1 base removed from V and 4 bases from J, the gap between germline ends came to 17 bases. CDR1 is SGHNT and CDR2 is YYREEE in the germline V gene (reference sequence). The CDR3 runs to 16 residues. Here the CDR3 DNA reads TGTGCCAGCAGCTTGTTAGCTCGGGAGGTGAGCACTGAAGCTTTCTTT. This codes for CASSLLAREVSTEAFF.

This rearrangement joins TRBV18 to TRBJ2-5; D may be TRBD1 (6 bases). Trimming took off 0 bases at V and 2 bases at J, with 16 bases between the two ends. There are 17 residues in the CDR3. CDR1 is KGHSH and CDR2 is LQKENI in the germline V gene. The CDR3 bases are TGTGCCAGCTCACCACCCATTCAGGGGTGGCTACAAGAGACCCAGTACTTC. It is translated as CASSPPIQGWLQETQYF.

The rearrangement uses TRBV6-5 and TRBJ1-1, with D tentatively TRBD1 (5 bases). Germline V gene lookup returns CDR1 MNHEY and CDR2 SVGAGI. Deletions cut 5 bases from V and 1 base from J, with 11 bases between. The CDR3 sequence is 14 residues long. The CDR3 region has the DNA TGTGCCAGCAGTGACGGGGCCTGGAACACTGAAGCTTTCTTT. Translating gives CASSDGAWNTEAFF.

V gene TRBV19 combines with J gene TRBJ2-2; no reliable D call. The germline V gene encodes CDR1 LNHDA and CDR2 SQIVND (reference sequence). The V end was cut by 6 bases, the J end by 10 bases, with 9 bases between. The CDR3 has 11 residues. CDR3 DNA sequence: TGTGCCAGTAGGGGTGCCGTGGAGCTGTTTTTT. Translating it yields CASRGAVELFF. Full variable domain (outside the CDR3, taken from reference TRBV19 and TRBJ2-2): DGGITQSPKYLFRKEGQNVTLSCEQNLNHDAMYWYRQDPGQGLRLIYYSQIVNDFQKGDIAEGYSVSREKKESFPLTVTSAQKNPTAFYLCASRGAVELFFGEGSRLTVL.

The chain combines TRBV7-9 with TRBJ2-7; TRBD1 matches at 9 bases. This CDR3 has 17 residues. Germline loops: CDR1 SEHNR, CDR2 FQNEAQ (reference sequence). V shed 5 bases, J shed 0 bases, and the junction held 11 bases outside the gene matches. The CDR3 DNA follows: TGTGCCAGCAGCCCATTTTCCGGGACAGGGCCCTCCTACGAGCAGTACTTC. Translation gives CASSPFSGTGPSYEQYF.

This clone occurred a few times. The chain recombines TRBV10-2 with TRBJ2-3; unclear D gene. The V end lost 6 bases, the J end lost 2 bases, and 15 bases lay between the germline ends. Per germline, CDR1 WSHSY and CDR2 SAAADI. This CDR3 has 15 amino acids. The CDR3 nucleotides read TGCGCCAGCAGCCCAACGCCGGGTAACACAGATACGCAGTATTTT. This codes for CASSPTPGNTDTQYF.

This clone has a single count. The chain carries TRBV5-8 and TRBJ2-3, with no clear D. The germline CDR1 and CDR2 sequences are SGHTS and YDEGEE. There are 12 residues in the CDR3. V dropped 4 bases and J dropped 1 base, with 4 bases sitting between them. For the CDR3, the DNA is TGTGCCAGCAGCCCCCGCACAGATACGCAGTATTTT. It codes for CASSPRTDTQYF.

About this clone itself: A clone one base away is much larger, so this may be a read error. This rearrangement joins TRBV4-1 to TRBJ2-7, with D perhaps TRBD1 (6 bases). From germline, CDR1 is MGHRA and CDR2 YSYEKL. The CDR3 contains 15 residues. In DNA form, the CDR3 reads TGCCCCAGCAGCCGCCGATTCAGACAGGAATCAGAGCAGTACTTC. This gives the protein CPSSRRFRQESEQYF.

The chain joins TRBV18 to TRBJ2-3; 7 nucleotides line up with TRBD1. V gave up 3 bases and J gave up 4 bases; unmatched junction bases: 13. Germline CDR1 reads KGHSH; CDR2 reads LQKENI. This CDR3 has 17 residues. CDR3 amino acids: CASSPLPVEGAADTQYF. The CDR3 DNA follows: TGTGCCAGCTCACCCCTCCCGGTTGAGGGGGCGGCAGATACGCAGTATTTT.

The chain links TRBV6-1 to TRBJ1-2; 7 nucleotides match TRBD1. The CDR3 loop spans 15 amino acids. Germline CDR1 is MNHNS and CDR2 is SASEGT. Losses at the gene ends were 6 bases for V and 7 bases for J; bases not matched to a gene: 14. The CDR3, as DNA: TGTGCCAGCAGCCACCCCAGGCCACAGGGGTCTGGCTACACCTTC. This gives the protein CASSHPRPQGSGYTF.

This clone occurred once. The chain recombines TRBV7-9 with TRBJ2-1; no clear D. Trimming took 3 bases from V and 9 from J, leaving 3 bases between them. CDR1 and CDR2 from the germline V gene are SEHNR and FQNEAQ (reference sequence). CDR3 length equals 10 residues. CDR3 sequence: CASSLGEQFF. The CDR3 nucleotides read TGTGCCAGCAGCTTGGGTGAGCAGTTCTTC. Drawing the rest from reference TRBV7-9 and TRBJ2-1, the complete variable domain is DTGVSQNPRHKITKRGQNVTFRCDPISEHNRLYWYRQTLGQGPEFLTYFQNEAQLEKSRLLSDRFSAERPKGSFSTLEIQRTEQGDSAMYLCASSLGEQFFGPGTRLTVL.

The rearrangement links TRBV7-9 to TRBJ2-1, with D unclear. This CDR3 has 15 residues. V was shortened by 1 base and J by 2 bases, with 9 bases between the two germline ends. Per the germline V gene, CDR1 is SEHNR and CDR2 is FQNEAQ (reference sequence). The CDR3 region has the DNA TGTGCCAGCAGCTTAGGGGCAGTCGCCTACAATGAGCAGTTCTTC. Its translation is CASSLGAVAYNEQFF. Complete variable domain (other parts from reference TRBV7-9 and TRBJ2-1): DTGVSQNPRHKITKRGQNVTFRCDPISEHNRLYWYRQTLGQGPEFLTYFQNEAQLEKSRLLSDRFSAERPKGSFSTLEIQRTEQGDSAMYLCASSLGAVAYNEQFFGPGTRLTVL.

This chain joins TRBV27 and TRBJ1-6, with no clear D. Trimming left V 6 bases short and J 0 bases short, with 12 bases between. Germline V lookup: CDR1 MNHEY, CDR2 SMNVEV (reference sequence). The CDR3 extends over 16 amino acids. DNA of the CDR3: TGTGCCAGCAGGGCACCGGGGAACTCCTATAATTCACCCCTCCACTTT. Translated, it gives CASRAPGNSYNSPLHF.

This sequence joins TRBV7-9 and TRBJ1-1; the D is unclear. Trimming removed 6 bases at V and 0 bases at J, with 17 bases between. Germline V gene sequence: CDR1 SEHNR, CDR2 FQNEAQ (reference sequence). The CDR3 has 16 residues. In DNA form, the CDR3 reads TGTGCCAGCAGTACCGTAAGGCTCGTCATGAACACTGAAGCTTTCTTT. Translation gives CASSTVRLVMNTEAFF. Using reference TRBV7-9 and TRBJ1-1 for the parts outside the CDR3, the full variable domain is DTGVSQNPRHKITKRGQNVTFRCDPISEHNRLYWYRQTLGQGPEFLTYFQNEAQLEKSRLLSDRFSAERPKGSFSTLEIQRTEQGDSAMYLCASSTVRLVMNTEAFFGQGTRLTVV.

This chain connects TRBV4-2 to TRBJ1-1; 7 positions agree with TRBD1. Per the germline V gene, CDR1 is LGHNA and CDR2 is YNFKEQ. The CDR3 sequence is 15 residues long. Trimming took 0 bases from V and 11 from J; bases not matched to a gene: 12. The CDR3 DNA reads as TGTGCCAGCAGCCAAGATCCCAGGGACAGTGTGAATGCTTTCTTT. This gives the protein CASSQDPRDSVNAFF.

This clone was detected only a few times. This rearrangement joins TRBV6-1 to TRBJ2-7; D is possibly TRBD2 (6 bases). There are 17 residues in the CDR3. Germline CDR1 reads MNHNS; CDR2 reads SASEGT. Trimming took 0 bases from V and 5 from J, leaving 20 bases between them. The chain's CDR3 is CASSEAYGSGGLNEQYF. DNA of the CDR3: TGTGCCAGCAGTGAAGCGTATGGTTCCGGAGGGCTCAACGAGCAGTACTTC.

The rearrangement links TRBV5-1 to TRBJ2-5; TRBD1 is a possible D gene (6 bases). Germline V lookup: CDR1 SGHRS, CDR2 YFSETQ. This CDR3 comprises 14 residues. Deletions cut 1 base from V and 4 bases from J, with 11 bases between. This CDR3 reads CASSLTTGGETQYF. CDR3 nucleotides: TGCGCCAGCAGCTTGACGACAGGCGGAGAGACCCAGTACTTC.

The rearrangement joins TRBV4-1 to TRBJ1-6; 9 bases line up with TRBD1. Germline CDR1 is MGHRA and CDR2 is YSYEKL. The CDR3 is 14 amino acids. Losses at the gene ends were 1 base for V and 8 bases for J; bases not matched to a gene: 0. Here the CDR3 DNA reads TGCGCCAGCAGCCAAGGGACAGGGGATTCACCCCTCCACTTT. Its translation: CASSQGTGDSPLHF.

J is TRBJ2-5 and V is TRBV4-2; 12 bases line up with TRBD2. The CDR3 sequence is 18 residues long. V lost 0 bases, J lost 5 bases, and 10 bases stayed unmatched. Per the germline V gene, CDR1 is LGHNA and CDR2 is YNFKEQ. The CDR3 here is CASSQEPKASGGAETQYF. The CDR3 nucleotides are TGTGCCAGCAGCCAAGAGCCCAAAGCTAGCGGGGGGGCCGAGACCCAGTACTTC.

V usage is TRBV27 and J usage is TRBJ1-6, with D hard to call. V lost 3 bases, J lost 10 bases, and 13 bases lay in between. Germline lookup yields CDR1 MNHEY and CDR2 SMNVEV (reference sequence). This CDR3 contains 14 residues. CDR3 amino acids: CASSFRRASSPLHF. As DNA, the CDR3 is TGTGCCAGCAGTTTTAGGAGGGCGAGCTCACCCCTCCACTTT.

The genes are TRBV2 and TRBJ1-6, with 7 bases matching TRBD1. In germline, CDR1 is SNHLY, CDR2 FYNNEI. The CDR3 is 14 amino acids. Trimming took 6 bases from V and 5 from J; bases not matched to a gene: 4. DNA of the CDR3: TGTGCCAGCAGGGGGACAGTAAATAATTCACCCCTCCACTTT. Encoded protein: CASRGTVNNSPLHF.

The CDR3 reads CASKRGTGGETQYF. CDR3 DNA sequence: TGTGCCAGCAAAAGGGGGACAGGGGGTGAGACCCAGTACTTC. The V gene is TRBV6-1, the J gene TRBJ2-5; 11 bases align to TRBD1. Per the germline V gene, CDR1 is MNHNS and CDR2 is SASEGT. The CDR3 consists of 14 residues. The V gene end was trimmed by 7 bases and the J gene end by 5 bases; junction bases not matched to a gene: 6.

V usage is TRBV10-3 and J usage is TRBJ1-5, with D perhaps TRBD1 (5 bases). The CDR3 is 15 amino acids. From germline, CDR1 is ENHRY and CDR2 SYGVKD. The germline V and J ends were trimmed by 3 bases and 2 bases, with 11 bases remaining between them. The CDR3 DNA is TGTGCCATCAGTGATGTCGGGGGTGGCAATCAGCCCCAGCATTTT. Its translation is CAISDVGGGNQPQHF.

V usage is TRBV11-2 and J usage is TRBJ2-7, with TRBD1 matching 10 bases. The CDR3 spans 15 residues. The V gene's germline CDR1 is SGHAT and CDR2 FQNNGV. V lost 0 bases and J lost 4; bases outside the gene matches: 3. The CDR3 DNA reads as TGTGCCAGCAGCTTAGACCGGGACAGGGGTTACGAGCAGTACTTC. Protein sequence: CASSLDRDRGYEQYF. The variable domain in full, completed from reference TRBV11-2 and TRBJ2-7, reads EAGVAQSPRYKIIEKRQSVAFWCNPISGHATLYWYQQILGQGPKLLIQFQNNGVVDDSQLPKDRFSAERLKGVDSTLKIQPAKLEDSAVYLCASSLDRDRGYEQYFGPGTRLTVT.

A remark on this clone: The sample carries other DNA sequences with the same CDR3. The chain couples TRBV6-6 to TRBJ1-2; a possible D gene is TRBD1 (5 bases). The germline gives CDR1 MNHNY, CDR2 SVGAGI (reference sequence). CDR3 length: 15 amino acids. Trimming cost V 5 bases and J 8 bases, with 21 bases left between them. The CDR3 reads CASSKRVRDRAGYTF. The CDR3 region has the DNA TGTGCCAGCAGTAAAAGAGTACGGGACCGGGCCGGCTACACCTTC.